A single sample is the source of the 15 T cell receptor beta chains below, sequenced in a study of shared clonotypes between healthy human individuals. The repertoire was sequenced with immunoSEQ multiplex PCR; TCRdb's copy has only in-frame clones and lacks some. The sample lists more than 550,000 clones, less than 95% occurring once. Sequencing was carried out using memory CD8+ T cells from PBMCs. As for subset: CD45RO+ cells pooled with CCR7-negative TemRA cells. Receptor source: a man aged 18-30 years in good health. Some clones in this sample may be carry-over from other donors' samples.

The V call is TRBV28, the J call TRBJ2-1, with TRBD2 identical over 12 bases. Germline V gives CDR1 MDHEN, CDR2 SYDVKM. Trimming cost V 5 bases and J 4 bases; bases outside gene matches: 3. The CDR3 is 15 amino acids. The CDR3 loop reads CASSIGLAGYNEQFF. The CDR3 nucleotides are TGTGCCAGCAGTATCGGACTAGCGGGATACAATGAGCAGTTCTTC.

In the case of this clone: Other DNA variants within this sample encode the same CDR3. The chain carries TRBV9 and TRBJ2-1; D uncertain. V was clipped by 0 bases and J by 9 bases, with 4 bases between them. The CDR3 totals 11 residues. From germline, CDR1 is SGDLS and CDR2 YYNGEE. The CDR3 DNA follows: TGTGCCAGCAGCGTAGACGGTGAGCAGTTCTTC. It is translated as CASSVDGEQFF.

This clone has only one observation. The rearrangement uses TRBV18 and TRBJ2-1; TRBD1 agrees at 8 bases. The germline V gene encodes CDR1 KGHSH and CDR2 LQKENI. The CDR3 runs to 13 residues. After removal of 6 bases from V and 6 bases from J, the junction contained 4 bases not matched to a gene. CDR3 nucleotides: TGTGCCAGCTCTTGGACAGGGCCCAATGAGCAGTTCTTC. Translation: CASSWTGPNEQFF.

The V and J genes are TRBV27 and TRBJ2-1; D might be TRBD1 (6 bases). From germline, CDR1 is MNHEY and CDR2 SMNVEV (reference sequence). This CDR3 is 17 amino acids long. The V and J ends lost 8 bases and 3 bases respectively, with 23 bases between them. The CDR3 is CASSPSIRGMVYNEQFF. The CDR3 coding sequence is TGTGCCAGCTCACCGTCTATCAGGGGCATGGTCTACAATGAGCAGTTCTTC.

This clone was seen more than once but under ten times. This CDR3 is also generated by other DNA sequences in the sample. This sequence joins TRBV28 and TRBJ1-1, with D unclear. The CDR3 totals 13 residues. The germline V and J ends were trimmed by 1 base and 1 base, with 4 bases remaining between them. The V gene's germline CDR1 is MDHEN and CDR2 SYDVKM. The CDR3 DNA reads TGTGCCAGCAGTTTATCGGGGAACACTGAAGCTTTCTTT. It specifies CASSLSGNTEAFF. The full variable domain, its missing parts supplied by reference TRBV28 and TRBJ1-1, is DVKVTQSSRYLVKRTGEKVFLECVQDMDHENMFWYRQDPGLGLRLIYFSYDVKMKEKGDIPEGYSVSREKKERFSLILESASTNQTSMYLCASSLSGNTEAFFGQGTRLTVV.

The chain joins TRBV5-6 to TRBJ2-1; 12 positions agree with TRBD2. Germline assignment: CDR1 SGHDT and CDR2 YYEEEE. V lost 4 bases to trimming and J lost 8 bases; unmatched junction nucleotides: 19. The CDR3 has 19 residues. CDR3 DNA sequence: TGTGCCAGCAGCCCGCCCCTTGGACTAGCGGGAACCCCGACCGATGAGCAGTTCTTC. Its translation is CASSPPLGLAGTPTDEQFF.

The chain links TRBV11-2 to TRBJ1-2; 8 bases are shared with TRBD1. The CDR3 is 13 residues long. The junction had 1 base not matched to a gene; V was cut back by 3 bases and J by 4 bases. CDR1 and CDR2 (germline): SGHAT, FQNNGV. For the CDR3, the DNA is TGTGCCAGCAGCTTGGGACAGGTCTATGGCTACACCTTC. The encoded protein is CASSLGQVYGYTF.

V and J are TRBV18 and TRBJ2-7; maybe TRBD1 (6 bases). The CDR3 sequence is 16 residues long. The germline V gene has CDR1 KGHSH and CDR2 LQKENI. V was trimmed by 6 bases and J by 2 bases, leaving 20 bases between them. CDR3 residues: CASSLRVRGPPYEQYF. The CDR3 DNA sequence: TGTGCCAGCTCCTTAAGGGTCAGGGGACCACCCTACGAGCAGTACTTC.

This chain connects TRBV11-2 to TRBJ2-7, with D maybe TRBD2 (5 bases). The CDR3 has 15 residues. V lost 4 bases and J lost 7, with 20 bases in between. Per the germline V gene, CDR1 is SGHAT and CDR2 is FQNNGV. The CDR3, as DNA: TGTGCCAGCAGCTCGCCGGGTCTGAGGGTGGGGGAGCAGTACTTC. Translated, it gives CASSSPGLRVGEQYF. Complete variable domain (other parts from reference TRBV11-2 and TRBJ2-7): EAGVAQSPRYKIIEKRQSVAFWCNPISGHATLYWYQQILGQGPKLLIQFQNNGVVDDSQLPKDRFSAERLKGVDSTLKIQPAKLEDSAVYLCASSSPGLRVGEQYFGPGTRLTVT.

The genes are TRBV7-3 and TRBJ2-2, with 9 bases that match TRBD2. V dropped 2 bases and J dropped 4; count of bases not matched to a gene: 8. CDR1 SGHTA and CDR2 FQGTGA come from the germline V gene. CDR3 length: 17 residues. The CDR3 DNA is TGTGCCAGCAGCTTACGGCGGGAGGGCCACGTCACCGGGGAGCTGTTTTTT. It specifies CASSLRREGHVTGELFF.

The V gene is TRBV7-7, the J gene TRBJ2-7; D ambiguous. Germline V gives CDR1 SSHAT, CDR2 FNYEAQ (reference sequence). Trimming left V 5 bases short and J 3 bases short, with 14 bases between. CDR3 size: 14 residues. The CDR3 DNA is TGTGCCAGCAGCCTGGGCGCAGGAAACTACGAGCAGTACTTC. Translated, it gives CASSLGAGNYEQYF.

This clone was seen only a few times. V and J are TRBV11-2 and TRBJ2-5; D is unclear. The V and J ends lost 2 bases and 9 bases respectively, with 7 bases between them. The CDR3 has 11 residues. Germline loops: CDR1 SGHAT, CDR2 FQNNGV. CDR3 sequence (DNA): TGTGCCAGCAGCTTAAACGAGGCCCAGTACTTC. It encodes CASSLNEAQYF.

The chain uses TRBV7-6 and TRBJ2-1; 9 nucleotides align to TRBD2. Germline loops: CDR1 SGHVS, CDR2 FNYEAQ. This CDR3 is 13 amino acids long. Trimming took 5 bases from V and 10 from J; bases not matched to a gene: 6. The CDR3 loop reads CASSPRTSAEQFF. In nucleotides, the CDR3 is TGTGCCAGCAGCCCCCGGACTAGCGCCGAGCAGTTCTTC. The full variable domain, rest sourced from reference TRBV7-6 and TRBJ2-1, is GAGVSQSPRYKVTKRGQDVALRCDPISGHVSLYWYRQALGQGPEFLTYFNYEAQQDKSGLPNDRFSAERPEGSISTLTIQRTEQRDSAMYRCASSPRTSAEQFFGPGTRLTVL.

V is TRBV4-1 and J is TRBJ1-5; D remains ambiguous. The CDR3 spans 15 residues. Trimming stripped 1 base from V and 0 bases from J, with 7 bases between. CDR1 is MGHRA, CDR2 YSYEKL, per germline. CDR3 in amino acids: CASSQVDYSNQPQHF. Written as DNA, the CDR3 is TGCGCCAGCAGCCAAGTAGACTATAGCAATCAGCCCCAGCATTTT.

The chain recombines TRBV7-3 with TRBJ2-5; possible D gene TRBD1, 6 bases. This CDR3 contains 14 residues. Trimming left V 2 bases short and J 2 bases short, with 9 bases between. Germline V gene sequence: CDR1 SGHTA, CDR2 FQGTGA. The CDR3 spells CASSLSGVQETQYF. DNA for the CDR3: TGTGCCAGCAGCTTATCAGGGGTTCAAGAGACCCAGTACTTC.